This entry lists 18 T cell receptor beta chains sequenced from one sample in a study of kidney transplant recipient with SARS-CoV-2 infection. From the reads, TCRdb called clonotypes with MiXCR, one entry per CDR3 protein. The sample contains 250,000 or so distinct CDR3 sequences, under 30% of which appear only once. The specimen was a blood sample, collected at baseline and on roughly day 110 from a kidney transplant recipient. These receptors all stem from a male patient between 25 and 39 years old who had COVID-19 and was a kidney transplant recipient. These T cells may partly come from the graft donor.

A word on this clonotype: A junction boundary mismatches the germline segment, possibly from a read error. The chain couples TRBV29-1 to TRBJ1-5; 8 bases map to TRBD1. Germline V gene lookup returns CDR1 SQVTM and CDR2 ANQGSEA. The CDR3 has 16 amino acids. The DNA for the CDR3 is TGCAGCGCCGAAGGGGACAGGAAAAATCAGCATCAGCACCAGCATTTT. It translates to CSAEGDRKNQHQHQHF.

This clonotype was observed at least ten times. The genes are TRBV12-3 or TRBV12-4 and TRBJ2-5; 9 bases fit TRBD1. Trimming cost V 7 bases and J 4 bases; bases outside gene matches: 7. The CDR3 runs 14 residues. The CDR3 loop is CASIPQGAGETQYF. The CDR3 nucleotides are TGTGCCAGCATTCCACAGGGGGCGGGAGAGACCCAGTACTTC.

Of note for this clonotype: A much larger clone is a single base away; this may be a read error. The chain has TRBV20-1 and TRBJ1-2; D is ambiguous. This CDR3 contains 13 residues. From germline, CDR1 is DFQATT and CDR2 SNEGSKA (reference sequence). Between the trimmed V and J ends, which lost 6 bases and 4 bases, there was a span of 15 bases. This chain's CDR3 is CSAPTICPYGYTF. CDR3 sequence (DNA): TGCAGTGCCCCGACGATTTGCCCCTATGGCTACACCTTC.

The rearrangement links TRBV19 to TRBJ2-1, with 13 bases that match TRBD2. Germline V lookup: CDR1 LNHDA, CDR2 SQIVND (reference sequence). Trimming at V came to 4 bases and at J to 4 bases, leaving 7 bases not matched to a gene. The CDR3 is 17 amino acids. For the CDR3, the DNA is TGTGCCAGTAGTAGGACTAGCGGGGGACCTACTTACAATGAGCAGTTCTTC. It encodes CASSRTSGGPTYNEQFF.

About this clonotype: It may be a read error: a sequence one base away is much more abundant. V is TRBV27 and J is TRBJ2-7; 11 bases are a match to TRBD2. The germline V gene has CDR1 MNHEY and CDR2 SMNVEV (reference sequence). The length of the CDR3 is 14 residues. The CDR3: CASISLAGVNERYF. The CDR3 DNA is TGTGCCAGCATATCACTAGCGGGAGTGAACGAGCGGTACTTC.

Ten or more counts support this clonotype. The chain has TRBV6-2 or TRBV6-3 and TRBJ1-2; a possible D gene is TRBD1 (5 bases). The ends were cut back, 2 bases at V and 2 bases at J, with 6 bases in the middle. This CDR3 contains 13 residues. CDR1 MNHEY and CDR2 SVGEGT come from the germline V gene. The CDR3 sequence is CASSYRDNYGYTF. CDR3 nucleotide sequence: TGTGCCAGCAGTTACCGGGACAACTATGGCTACACCTTC.

On this clonotype: Being one base from a much bigger clone, this may be a read error. This chain connects TRBV5-6 to TRBJ2-6, with a tentative D call TRBD1 (6 bases). Germline CDR1 reads SGHDT; CDR2 reads YYEEEE. V was trimmed by 0 bases and J by 12 bases, leaving 16 bases between them. The CDR3 is 15 residues long. The CDR3 is CASSLGGGYSSVLTF. The CDR3 DNA follows: TGTGCCAGCAGCTTGGGAGGGGGATACTCCAGCGTCCTGACTTTC.

As regards this clonotype: A much larger clonotype is one base distant, so this may be a read error. The chain recombines TRBV5-1 with TRBJ1-1, with D possibly matching TRBD1 (6 bases). Germline CDR1 reads SGHRS; CDR2 reads YFSETQ. This CDR3 contains 13 residues. The CDR3 protein is CAGSATGFSEAFF. The CDR3 region has the DNA TGCGCCGGCAGCGCCACAGGGTTCTCTGAAGCTTTCTTT.

This clonotype appeared many times. The chain employs TRBV6-5 and TRBJ2-7; 7 bases agree with TRBD1. The germline gives CDR1 MNHEY, CDR2 SVGAGI. Trimming at V came to 7 bases and at J to 0 bases, leaving 9 bases not matched to a gene. CDR3 length: 15 amino acids. The CDR3 protein is CASNRQGSSSYEQYF. The DNA of the CDR3 is TGTGCCAGCAACCGACAGGGTTCTAGCTCCTACGAGCAGTACTTC.

Concerning this clonotype itself: A much larger clonotype is one base distant, so this may be a read error. This sequence joins TRBV6-4 and TRBJ2-6; tentative D call: TRBD1 (5 bases). CDR3 length equals 19 residues. Germline V gene lookup returns CDR1 MRHNA and CDR2 SNTAGT. The CDR3, as DNA: TGTGCCAGCAGTGAGGGGCTGCTCACACGACAAAGTCGGGCCGACGTCCTGACTTTC. Encoded protein: CASSEGLLTRQSRADVLTF.

The rearrangement joins TRBV18 to TRBJ2-7; 7 nucleotides align to TRBD2. This CDR3 spans 15 amino acids. Per germline, CDR1 KGHSH and CDR2 LQKENI. V dropped 2 bases and J dropped 3; count of bases not matched to a gene: 7. Here the CDR3 reads CASSPREGLGYEQYF. The CDR3 DNA is TGTGCCAGCTCACCAAGGGAGGGCTTAGGCTACGAGCAGTACTTC.

About this clonotype itself: A much larger clone lies a single base off, so this may be a read error. The rearrangement uses TRBV5-1 and TRBJ2-2; TRBD2 is a possible D gene (6 bases). Per germline, CDR1 SGHRS and CDR2 YFSETQ. This CDR3 comprises 15 residues. Trimming cost V 6 bases and J 6 bases, with 18 bases left between them. CDR3 loop: CASKWGDGNAGELFF. The CDR3 DNA reads as TGCGCCAGCAAGTGGGGGGACGGTAACGCCGGGGAGCTGTTTTTT.

About this clonotype itself: This may be a read error, as it is one base from a much larger clone. The chain employs TRBV27 and TRBJ2-2; D unresolved. Germline-derived CDR1 and CDR2 are MNHEY and SMNVEV (reference sequence). The CDR3 covers 15 residues. CDR3 loop: CASNLSVLNTGELFF. CDR3 in DNA: TGTGCCAGCAATTTATCCGTCCTTAACACCGGGGAGCTGTTTTTT.

In this sample, this clonotype turned up many times. The chain employs TRBV29-1 and TRBJ2-7, with a weak D call TRBD1 (6 bases). The CDR3 spans 13 residues. CDR1 and CDR2 (germline): SQVTM, ANQGSEA. The V and J ends lost 7 bases and 2 bases respectively, with 15 bases between them. Written as DNA, the CDR3 is TGCAGCGCAGGGGACGGTCGAACCTACGAGCAGTACTTC. Translation: CSAGDGRTYEQYF.

A few counts support this clonotype. V usage is TRBV5-1 and J usage is TRBJ2-5; tentatively, D is TRBD1 or TRBD2 (5 bases each). Trimming cost V 4 bases and J 4 bases, with 17 bases left between them. CDR3 length: 15 amino acids. From germline, CDR1 is SGHRS and CDR2 YFSETQ. The CDR3 region has the DNA TGCGCCAGCAGCATGGCCCAGGGTGAGGGAGAGACCCAGTACTTC. This codes for CASSMAQGEGETQYF.

This clonotype was counted at least ten times. CDR3 loop: CASSEGLAAGELFF. As DNA, the CDR3 is TGTGCCAGCAGTGAGGGACTAGCGGCCGGGGAGCTGTTTTTT. The V gene is TRBV2, the J gene TRBJ2-2, with TRBD2 matching over 11 bases. CDR1 SNHLY and CDR2 FYNNEI come from the germline V gene. The CDR3 consists of 14 residues. Trimming at V came to 3 bases and at J to 6 bases, leaving 0 bases not matched to a gene. The complete variable domain, with remaining parts taken from reference TRBV2 and TRBJ2-2, reads EPEVTQTPSHQVTQMGQEVILRCVPISNHLYFYWYRQILGQKVEFLVSFYNNEISEKSEIFDDQFSVERPDGSNFTLKIRSTKLEDSAMYFCASSEGLAAGELFFGEGSRLTVL.

The chain employs TRBV12-1 and TRBJ1-2. TRBV12-1 is deemed a pseudogene. This CDR3 is 17 amino acids long. CDR3 DNA: TGTGCCAGCAGCATTGGGGATGTATTGGGAAAGACCTATGGCTACACCTTC. Translating gives CASSIGDVLGKTYGYTF.

This clonotype has a count of ten or more. The chain joins TRBV3-1 to TRBJ2-7; 10 bases align to TRBD1. V dropped 4 bases and J dropped 1; count of bases not matched to a gene: 4. The CDR3 is 15 amino acids. CDR1 and CDR2 from the germline V gene are LGHDT and YNNKEL (reference sequence). CDR3 region: CASSLGTGVSYEQYF. DNA for the CDR3: TGTGCCAGCAGCCTCGGGACAGGGGTTTCCTACGAGCAGTACTTC.